This T cell receptor beta chain was profiled in a study of blood T cells in healthy people across ages. For the second PCR, which ran for about 7 to 12 cycles, a sample-barcoded 5' primer and a J-beta primer mix were used. MiXCR was run by TCRdb on the 5' RACE reads, yielding one entry per CDR3 protein. Among over 1.5 million distinct CDR3 sequences, roughly 50% were seen once, and the ten largest hold roughly 2.1%. Donors each provided about 10 milliliters of peripheral blood. The CDR3 totals 14 residues. The germline V gene has CDR1 SGHTA and CDR2 FQGNSA. Trimming cost V 6 bases and J 2 bases; bases outside gene matches: 3.

This sequence joins TRBV7-2 and TRBJ2-1; 8 bases are shared with TRBD2. The sequenced sample consisted of blood. This TCR was recovered from a woman between 40 and 55 years old in good health. CDR3 protein: CASSKRGTYNEQFF. For the CDR3, the DNA is TGTGCCAGCAGTAAGCGGGGGACCTACAATGAGCAGTTCTTC.